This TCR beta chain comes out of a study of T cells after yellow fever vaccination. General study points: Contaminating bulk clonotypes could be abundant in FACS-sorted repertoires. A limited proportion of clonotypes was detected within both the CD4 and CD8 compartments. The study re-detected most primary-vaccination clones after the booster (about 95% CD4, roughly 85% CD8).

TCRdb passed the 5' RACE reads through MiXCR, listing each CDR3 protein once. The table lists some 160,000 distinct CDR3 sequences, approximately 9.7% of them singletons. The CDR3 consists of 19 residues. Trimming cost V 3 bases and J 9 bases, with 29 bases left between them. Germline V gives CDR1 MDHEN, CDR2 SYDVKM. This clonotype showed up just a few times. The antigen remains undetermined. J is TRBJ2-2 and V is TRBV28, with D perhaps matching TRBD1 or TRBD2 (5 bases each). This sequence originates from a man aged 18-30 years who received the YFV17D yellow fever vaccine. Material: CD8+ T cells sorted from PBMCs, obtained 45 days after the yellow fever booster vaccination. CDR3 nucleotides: TGTGCCAGCAGTTTTCCGCGGACTGGATCGGGCAGGGATTCTAGGGAGCTGTTTTTT. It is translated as CASSFPRTGSGRDSRELFF.